A selection of T cell receptor beta chains follows, all from one sample in a study of blood T cell repertoires in COVID-19. Using immunoSEQ multiplex PCR, the repertoire was profiled, and TCRdb retains in-frame clones only, with some absent. In the table there are roughly 190,000 clones, roughly 84% of which are singletons. The specimen was PBMCs or T cells enriched from blood (not recorded which). These receptors came from a woman aged 25 to 39 who had recovered from COVID-19. Each CDR3 is given with its conserved first and last residue. Fields, in order: CDR3 DNA, CDR3 protein, D gene, clone size, CDR3 length, V gene, J gene. D genes are given only for firm matches. The size entry is marked missing in some rows and otherwise reads once, few, many or a size class.

CDR3nt: TGCGCCAGCAGCTTGAAACGGCGGGAGGGTTCAGCCGGGGAGCTGTTTTTT; CDR3aa: CASSLKRREGSAGELFF; d_gene: TRBD2; abundance: .; len: 17; v_gene: TRBV5-1; j_gene: TRBJ2-2
CDR3nt: TGTGCCAGCAGCCCACCGACTAGCGGGGCAGATACGCAGTATTTT; CDR3aa: CASSPPTSGADTQYF; d_gene: TRBD2; abundance: .; len: 15; v_gene: TRBV7-9; j_gene: TRBJ2-3
CDR3nt: TGTGCCAGCTCACCTTCATTGAACACTGAAGCTTTCTTT; CDR3aa: CASSPSLNTEAFF; d_gene: .; abundance: .; len: 13; v_gene: TRBV18; j_gene: TRBJ1-1
CDR3nt: TGTGCCAGCAGTAAGTGGACAGATCAGCCCCAGCATTTT; CDR3aa: CASSKWTDQPQHF; d_gene: .; abundance: .; len: 13; v_gene: TRBV6-5; j_gene: TRBJ1-5
CDR3nt: TGTGCCACCAGTGAAGCCGGGACAGGGGATATGGACATTCAGTACTTC; CDR3aa: CATSEAGTGDMDIQYF; d_gene: TRBD1; abundance: .; len: 16; v_gene: TRBV24-1; j_gene: TRBJ2-4
CDR3nt: TGTGCCAGCAGACCGACAGGGGGTAGCTATGGCTACACCTTC; CDR3aa: CASRPTGGSYGYTF; d_gene: TRBD1; abundance: .; len: 14; v_gene: TRBV3-1/TRBV3-2; j_gene: TRBJ1-2
CDR3nt: TGTGCCAGCACCCAGGGGGACGGAGACACTGAAGCTTTCTTT; CDR3aa: CASTQGDGDTEAFF; d_gene: TRBD1; abundance: .; len: 14; v_gene: TRBV5-4; j_gene: TRBJ1-1
CDR3nt: TGTGCCAGCCCGACAGGGAAAGAGACCCAGTACTTC; CDR3aa: CASPTGKETQYF; d_gene: TRBD1; abundance: .; len: 12; v_gene: TRBV7-4; j_gene: TRBJ2-5
CDR3nt: TGTGCCAGAAACTTGGATTGTCTAAGGGGTCTTCGAGGCTACACCTTC; CDR3aa: CARNLDCLRGLRGYTF; d_gene: .; abundance: .; len: 16; v_gene: TRBV5-3; j_gene: TRBJ1-2
CDR3nt: TGTGCCACCAGCAGTCCATCGACTAGCGGGTACCGCACAGATACGCAGTATTTT; CDR3aa: CATSSPSTSGYRTDTQYF; d_gene: TRBD2; abundance: .; len: 18; v_gene: TRBV15; j_gene: TRBJ2-3
CDR3nt: TGTGCCAGCACAGACACGAGTGACTCCTACGAGCAGTACTTC; CDR3aa: CASTDTSDSYEQYF; d_gene: .; abundance: once; len: 14; v_gene: TRBV2; j_gene: TRBJ2-7
CDR3nt: TGCGCCAGCAGCTCTGGAGGGGCCTCTGGAAACACCATATATTTT; CDR3aa: CASSSGGASGNTIYF; d_gene: .; abundance: .; len: 15; v_gene: TRBV5-1; j_gene: TRBJ1-3
CDR3nt: TGTGCCAGCAGTCCCCTGGACAGGAATCTCTACGAGCAGTACTTC; CDR3aa: CASSPLDRNLYEQYF; d_gene: TRBD1; abundance: .; len: 15; v_gene: TRBV6-6; j_gene: TRBJ2-7
CDR3nt: TGTGCCATAGAAACAGGGATGGTCAAAAACATTCAGTACTTC; CDR3aa: CAIETGMVKNIQYF; d_gene: .; abundance: .; len: 14; v_gene: TRBV28; j_gene: TRBJ2-4
CDR3nt: TGTGCCAGTAGTTTAATGCCGGCGGCCACTGAAGCTTTCTTT; CDR3aa: CASSLMPAATEAFF; d_gene: .; abundance: .; len: 14; v_gene: TRBV19; j_gene: TRBJ1-1
CDR3nt: TGTGCCAGCAGCCCCCCAGCGGGAGAGGATACGCAGTATTTT; CDR3aa: CASSPPAGEDTQYF; d_gene: TRBD2; abundance: .; len: 14; v_gene: TRBV5-4; j_gene: TRBJ2-3
CDR3nt: TGCGCCAGCAGCCCCTCCCGGGGTGCGGGGGCCTACAATGAGCAGTTCTTC; CDR3aa: CASSPSRGAGAYNEQFF; d_gene: TRBD2; abundance: .; len: 17; v_gene: TRBV4-1; j_gene: TRBJ2-1
CDR3nt: TGTGCCACCAGCGGCAATCCTAGCGGGAGAGGGACAGATACGCAGTATTTT; CDR3aa: CATSGNPSGRGTDTQYF; d_gene: TRBD2; abundance: .; len: 17; v_gene: TRBV15; j_gene: TRBJ2-3
CDR3nt: TGTGCCAGCAGGGAAAGACAGGGAGGCATTTTGAATGAAAAACTGTTTTTT; CDR3aa: CASRERQGGILNEKLFF; d_gene: TRBD1; abundance: .; len: 17; v_gene: TRBV28; j_gene: TRBJ1-4
CDR3nt: TGTGCCAGCAGTTTGGCCGGGAGGTCTTTCTTGCCGTACTTC; CDR3aa: CASSLAGRSFLPYF; d_gene: TRBD2; abundance: .; len: 14; v_gene: TRBV27; j_gene: TRBJ2-7
CDR3nt: TGTGCCATCAGTGAGTCGGGCGGCACAGATACGCAGTATTTT; CDR3aa: CAISESGGTDTQYF; d_gene: .; abundance: .; len: 14; v_gene: TRBV10-3; j_gene: TRBJ2-3
CDR3nt: TGTGCCAGCAGCTTACGGTACAATGAGCAGTTCTTC; CDR3aa: CASSLRYNEQFF; d_gene: .; abundance: once; len: 12; v_gene: TRBV7-9; j_gene: TRBJ2-1
CDR3nt: TGTGCCAGCAGTTTAGCTAGCGGGGGGTCTTACGAGCAGTACTTC; CDR3aa: CASSLASGGSYEQYF; d_gene: TRBD2; abundance: .; len: 15; v_gene: TRBV27; j_gene: TRBJ2-7
CDR3nt: TGTGCCACCTCCCCAGGTACTGGTAATTCACCCCTCCACTTT; CDR3aa: CATSPGTGNSPLHF; d_gene: .; abundance: .; len: 14; v_gene: TRBV28; j_gene: TRBJ1-6
CDR3nt: TGTGCCAGCAGCCCAGGGCAGGGGGCAAACTATGGCTACACCTTC; CDR3aa: CASSPGQGANYGYTF; d_gene: TRBD1; abundance: .; len: 15; v_gene: TRBV11-3; j_gene: TRBJ1-2
CDR3nt: TGTGCCAGCAGCCAAAACTCGGAGAATGGCTACACCTTC; CDR3aa: CASSQNSENGYTF; d_gene: .; abundance: .; len: 13; v_gene: TRBV6-5; j_gene: TRBJ1-2
CDR3nt: TGTGCCAGCAGCTCCGGGACAGGGGGATTCTTC; CDR3aa: CASSSGTGGFF; d_gene: TRBD1; abundance: .; len: 11; v_gene: TRBV5-5; j_gene: TRBJ2-1
CDR3nt: TGTGCCAGCAGCTCCACGTCCCGGGGGGAGCAGTTCTTC; CDR3aa: CASSSTSRGEQFF; d_gene: .; abundance: once; len: 13; v_gene: TRBV7-2; j_gene: TRBJ2-1
CDR3nt: TGCGCCAGCAGCCCGCCGGACAGGGTCGGTGAAGCTTTCTTT; CDR3aa: CASSPPDRVGEAFF; d_gene: TRBD1; abundance: few; len: 14; v_gene: TRBV5-1; j_gene: TRBJ1-1
CDR3nt: TGTGCCAGTAGTAAGGGAGGGAGTACCTACGAGCAGTACTTC; CDR3aa: CASSKGGSTYEQYF; d_gene: TRBD2; abundance: once; len: 14; v_gene: TRBV19; j_gene: TRBJ2-7
CDR3nt: TGTGCCAGGGACTCCCGACGCCTACCCACCTACGAGCAGTACTTC; CDR3aa: CARDSRRLPTYEQYF; d_gene: .; abundance: .; len: 15; v_gene: TRBV11-3; j_gene: TRBJ2-7
CDR3nt: TGTGCCAGCAGCCCAAAAGGGGAGGGGACCTATGGCTACACCTTC; CDR3aa: CASSPKGEGTYGYTF; d_gene: .; abundance: .; len: 15; v_gene: TRBV21-1; j_gene: TRBJ1-2
CDR3nt: TGTGCCAGCAGTTACTCAGGCGGTAGAGAGCAGTTCTTC; CDR3aa: CASSYSGGREQFF; d_gene: .; abundance: once; len: 13; v_gene: TRBV6-5; j_gene: TRBJ2-1
CDR3nt: TGTGCCAGCAGTACCCCGGGACAGGAGGATCCTCTTCCTAGCACAGATACGCAGTATTTT; CDR3aa: CASSTPGQEDPLPSTDTQYF; d_gene: TRBD1; abundance: once; len: 20; v_gene: TRBV2; j_gene: TRBJ2-3
CDR3nt: TGTGCCAGTATCACGGGAGGGCCAGGGACCGGGGAGCTGTTTTTT; CDR3aa: CASITGGPGTGELFF; d_gene: TRBD2; abundance: .; len: 15; v_gene: TRBV28; j_gene: TRBJ2-2
CDR3nt: TGTGCCAGCAGCCTGGGACTAGCGGGAGGCCCGGGGGATACGCAGTATTTT; CDR3aa: CASSLGLAGGPGDTQYF; d_gene: TRBD2; abundance: few; len: 17; v_gene: TRBV3-1/TRBV3-2; j_gene: TRBJ2-3
CDR3nt: TGTGCCTGGAGTGTGTTTTGGGCAGCTAACTATGGCTACACCTTC; CDR3aa: CAWSVFWAANYGYTF; d_gene: .; abundance: .; len: 15; v_gene: TRBV30; j_gene: TRBJ1-2
CDR3nt: TGTGCCAGCTCAATTAGGATAAGCCTAGCGGGAGAAGATACGCAGTATTTT; CDR3aa: CASSIRISLAGEDTQYF; d_gene: TRBD2; abundance: .; len: 17; v_gene: TRBV18; j_gene: TRBJ2-3
CDR3nt: TGCGCCAGCAGCCTAGCGGGACCAAGCGAGCAGTACTTC; CDR3aa: CASSLAGPSEQYF; d_gene: TRBD2; abundance: .; len: 13; v_gene: TRBV5-1; j_gene: TRBJ2-7
CDR3nt: TGTGCCAGCAGCTGGGGGGGAACTGGCTACACCTTC; CDR3aa: CASSWGGTGYTF; d_gene: .; abundance: .; len: 12; v_gene: TRBV28; j_gene: TRBJ1-2
CDR3nt: TGTGCCAGCAGCTCCGGGACAGGGACTTACAATGAGCAGTTCTTC; CDR3aa: CASSSGTGTYNEQFF; d_gene: TRBD1; abundance: .; len: 15; v_gene: TRBV5-4; j_gene: TRBJ2-1
CDR3nt: TGTGCCAGCAGCCAAGCGGGACTAGCGGGGAACAATGAGCAGTTCTTC; CDR3aa: CASSQAGLAGNNEQFF; d_gene: TRBD2; abundance: once; len: 16; v_gene: TRBV4-2; j_gene: TRBJ2-1